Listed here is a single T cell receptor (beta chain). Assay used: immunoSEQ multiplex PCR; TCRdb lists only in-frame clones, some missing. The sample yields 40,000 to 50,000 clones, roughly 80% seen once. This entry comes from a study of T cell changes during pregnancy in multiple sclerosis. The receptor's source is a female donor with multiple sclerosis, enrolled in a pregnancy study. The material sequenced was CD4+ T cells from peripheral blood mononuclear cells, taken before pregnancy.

Here the CDR3 reads CASKGAQPNYGYTF. The CDR3 DNA sequence: TGTGCCAGTAAGGGGGCACAGCCTAACTATGGCTACACCTTC. This chain links TRBV19 with TRBJ1-2; 7 nucleotides agree with TRBD1. The length of the CDR3 is 14 residues. After removal of 7 bases from V and 0 bases from J, the junction contained 5 bases not matched to a gene. The germline CDR1 and CDR2 sequences are LNHDA and SQIVND (reference sequence).